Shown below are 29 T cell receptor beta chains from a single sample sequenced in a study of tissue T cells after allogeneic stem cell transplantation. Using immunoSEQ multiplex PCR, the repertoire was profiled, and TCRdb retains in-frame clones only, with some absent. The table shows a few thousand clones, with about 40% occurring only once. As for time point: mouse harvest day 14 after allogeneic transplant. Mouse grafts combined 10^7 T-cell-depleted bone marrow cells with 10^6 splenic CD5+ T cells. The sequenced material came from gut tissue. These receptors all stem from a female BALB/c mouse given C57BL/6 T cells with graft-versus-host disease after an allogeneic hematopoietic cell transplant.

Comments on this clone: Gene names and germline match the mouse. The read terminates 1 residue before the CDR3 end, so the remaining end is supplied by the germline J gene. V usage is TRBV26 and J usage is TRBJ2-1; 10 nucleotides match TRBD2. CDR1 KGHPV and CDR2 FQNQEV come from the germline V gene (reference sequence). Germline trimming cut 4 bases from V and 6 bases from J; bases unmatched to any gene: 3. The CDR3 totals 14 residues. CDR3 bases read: TGTGCCAGCAGTCCGGACTGGGGGACTGCTGAGCAGTTC. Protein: CASSPDWGTAEQF. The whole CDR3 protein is CASSPDWGTAEQFF.

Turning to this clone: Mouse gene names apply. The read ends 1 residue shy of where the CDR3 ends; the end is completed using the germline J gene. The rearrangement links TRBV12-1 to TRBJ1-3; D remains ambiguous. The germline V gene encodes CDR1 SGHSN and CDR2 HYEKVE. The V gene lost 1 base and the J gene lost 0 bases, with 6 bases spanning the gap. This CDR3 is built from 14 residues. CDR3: CASSLGSSGNTLYF. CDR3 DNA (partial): TGTGCCAGCTCTCTAGGCAGTTCTGGAAATACGCTCTAT. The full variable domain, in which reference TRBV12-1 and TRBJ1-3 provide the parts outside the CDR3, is DSGVVQSPRHIIKEKGGRSVLTCIPISGHSNVVWYQQTLGKELKFLIQHYEKVERDKGFLPSRFSVQQFDDYHSEMNMSALELEDSAMYFCASSLGSSGNTLYFGEGSRLIVV.

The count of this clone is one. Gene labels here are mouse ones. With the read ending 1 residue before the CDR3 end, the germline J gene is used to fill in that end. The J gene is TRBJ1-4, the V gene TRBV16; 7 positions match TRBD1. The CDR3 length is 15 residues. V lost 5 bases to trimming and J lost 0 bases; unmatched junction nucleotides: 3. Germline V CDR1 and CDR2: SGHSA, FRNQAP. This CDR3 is CASSPGQISNERLFF. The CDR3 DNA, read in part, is TGTGCAAGCAGCCCGGGACAGATTTCCAACGAAAGATTATTT.

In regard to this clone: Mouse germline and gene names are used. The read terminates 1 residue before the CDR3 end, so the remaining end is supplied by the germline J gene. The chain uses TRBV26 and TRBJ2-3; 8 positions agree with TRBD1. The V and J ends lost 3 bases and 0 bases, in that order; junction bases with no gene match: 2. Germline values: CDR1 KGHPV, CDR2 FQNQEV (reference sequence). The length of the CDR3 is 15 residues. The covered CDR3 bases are TGTGCCAGCAGTCTCGGACAGGGAAGTGCAGAAACGCTGTAT. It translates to CASSLGQGSAETLY. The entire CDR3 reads CASSLGQGSAETLYF.

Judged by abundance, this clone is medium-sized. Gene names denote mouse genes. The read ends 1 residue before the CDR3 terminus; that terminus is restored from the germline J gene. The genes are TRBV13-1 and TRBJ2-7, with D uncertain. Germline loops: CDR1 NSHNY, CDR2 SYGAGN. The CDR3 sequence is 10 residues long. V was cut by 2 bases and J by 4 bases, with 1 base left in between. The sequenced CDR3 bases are TGTGCCAGCAGTGAGTATGAACAGTAC. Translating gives CASSEYEQY. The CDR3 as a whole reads CASSEYEQYF.

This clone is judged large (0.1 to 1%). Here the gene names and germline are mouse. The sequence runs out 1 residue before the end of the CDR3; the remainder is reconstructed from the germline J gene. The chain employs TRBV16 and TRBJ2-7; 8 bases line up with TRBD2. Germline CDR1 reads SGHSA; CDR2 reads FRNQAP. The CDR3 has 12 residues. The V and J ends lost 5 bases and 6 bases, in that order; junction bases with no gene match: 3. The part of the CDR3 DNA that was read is TGTGCAAGCAGCCCGGGGGGGGCTGAACAGTAC. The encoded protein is CASSPGGAEQY. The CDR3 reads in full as CASSPGGAEQYF.

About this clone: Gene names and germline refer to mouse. The CDR3 spells CASSLRDQDTQYF. CDR3 DNA (partial): TGTGCCAGCAGTCTCAGGGACCAAGACACCCAGTAC. The V and J genes are TRBV26 and TRBJ2-5; possibly TRBD1 for D (5 bases). The CDR3 end falls 1 residue outside the read, so it is completed with the germline J gene. Germline loops: CDR1 KGHPV, CDR2 FQNQEV (reference sequence). V gave up 3 bases and J gave up 1 base, with 5 bases separating them. The CDR3 covers 13 residues. Using reference TRBV26 and TRBJ2-5 for the parts outside the CDR3, the full variable domain is NSKVIQTPRYLVKGQGQKAKMRCIPEKGHPVVFWYQQNKNNEFKFLINFQNQEVLQQIDMTEKRFSAECPSNSPCSLEIQSSEAGDSALYLCASSLRDQDTQYFGPGTRLLVL.

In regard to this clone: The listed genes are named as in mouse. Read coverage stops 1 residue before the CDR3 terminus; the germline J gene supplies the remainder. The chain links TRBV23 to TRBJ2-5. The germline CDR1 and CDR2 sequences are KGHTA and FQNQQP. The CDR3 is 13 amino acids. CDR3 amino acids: CSSSQEGRDTQYF. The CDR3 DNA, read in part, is TGCTCCAGCAGTCAAGAGGGGCGAGACACCCAGTAC.

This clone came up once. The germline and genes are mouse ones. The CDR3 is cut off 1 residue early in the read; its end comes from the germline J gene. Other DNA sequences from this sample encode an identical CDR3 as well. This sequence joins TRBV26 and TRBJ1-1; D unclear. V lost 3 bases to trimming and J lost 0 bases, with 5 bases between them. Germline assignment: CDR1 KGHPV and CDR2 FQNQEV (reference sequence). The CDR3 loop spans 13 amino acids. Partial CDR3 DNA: TGTGCCAGCAGTCTAGGGTCAAACACAGAAGTCTTC. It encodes CASSLGSNTEVF. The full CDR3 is CASSLGSNTEVFF.

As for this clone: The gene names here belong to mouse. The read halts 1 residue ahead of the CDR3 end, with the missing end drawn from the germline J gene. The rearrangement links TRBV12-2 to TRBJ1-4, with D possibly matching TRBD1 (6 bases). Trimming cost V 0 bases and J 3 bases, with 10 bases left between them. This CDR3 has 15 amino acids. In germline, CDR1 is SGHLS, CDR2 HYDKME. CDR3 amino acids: CASSLAGATNERLFF. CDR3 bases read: TGTGCCAGCTCTCTCGCAGGGGCGACCAACGAAAGATTATTT. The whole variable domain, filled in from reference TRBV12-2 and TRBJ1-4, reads NSGVVQSPRYIIKGKGERSILKCIPISGHLSVAWYQQTQGQELKFFIQHYDKMERDKGNLPSRFSVQQFDDYHSEMNMSALELEDSAVYFCASSLAGATNERLFFGHGTKLSVL.

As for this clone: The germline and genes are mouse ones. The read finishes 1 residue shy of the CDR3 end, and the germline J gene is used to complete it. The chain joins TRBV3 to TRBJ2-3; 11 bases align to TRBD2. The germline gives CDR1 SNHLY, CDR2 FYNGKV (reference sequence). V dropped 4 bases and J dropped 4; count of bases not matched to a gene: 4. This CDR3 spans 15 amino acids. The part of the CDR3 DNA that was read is TGTGCCAGCAGCTCGGACTGGGGGGCGCCAGAAACGCTGTAT. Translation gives CASSSDWGAPETLY. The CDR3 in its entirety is CASSSDWGAPETLYF. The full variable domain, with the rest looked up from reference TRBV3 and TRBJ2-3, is GPKVLQIPSHQIIDMGQMVTLNCDPVSNHLYFYWYKQILGQQMEFLVNFYNGKVMEKSKLFKDQFSVERPDGSYFTLKIQPTALEDSAVYFCASSSDWGAPETLYFGSGTRLTVL.

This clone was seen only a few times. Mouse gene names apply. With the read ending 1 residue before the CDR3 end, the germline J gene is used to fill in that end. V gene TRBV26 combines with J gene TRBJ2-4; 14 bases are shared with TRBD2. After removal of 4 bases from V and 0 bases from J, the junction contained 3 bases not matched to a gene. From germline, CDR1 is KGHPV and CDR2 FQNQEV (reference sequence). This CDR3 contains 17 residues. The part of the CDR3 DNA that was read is TGTGCCAGCAGTCCCGGGACTGGGGGGGCGAGTCAAAACACCTTGTAC. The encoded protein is CASSPGTGGASQNTLY. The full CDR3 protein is CASSPGTGGASQNTLYF. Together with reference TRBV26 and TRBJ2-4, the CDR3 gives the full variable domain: NSKVIQTPRYLVKGQGQKAKMRCIPEKGHPVVFWYQQNKNNEFKFLINFQNQEVLQQIDMTEKRFSAECPSNSPCSLEIQSSEAGDSALYLCASSPGTGGASQNTLYFGAGTRLSVL.

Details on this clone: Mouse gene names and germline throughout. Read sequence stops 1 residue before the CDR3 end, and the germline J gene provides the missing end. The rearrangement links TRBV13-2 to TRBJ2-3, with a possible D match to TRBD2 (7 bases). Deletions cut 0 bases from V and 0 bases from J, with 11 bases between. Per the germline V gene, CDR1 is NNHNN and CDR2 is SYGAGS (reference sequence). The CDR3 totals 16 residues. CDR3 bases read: TGTGCCAGCGGTGATGCAAGGGGGGCTAGTGCAGAAACGCTGTAT. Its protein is CASGDARGASAETLY. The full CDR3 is CASGDARGASAETLYF.

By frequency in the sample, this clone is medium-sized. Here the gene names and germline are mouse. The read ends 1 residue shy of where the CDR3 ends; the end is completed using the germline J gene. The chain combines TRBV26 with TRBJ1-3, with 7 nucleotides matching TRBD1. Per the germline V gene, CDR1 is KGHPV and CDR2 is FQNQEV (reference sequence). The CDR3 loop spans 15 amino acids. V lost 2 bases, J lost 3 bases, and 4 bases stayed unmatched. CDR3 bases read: TGTGCCAGCAGTCTGACAGGGGAATATGGAAATACGCTCTAT. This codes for CASSLTGEYGNTLY. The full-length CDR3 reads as CASSLTGEYGNTLYF.

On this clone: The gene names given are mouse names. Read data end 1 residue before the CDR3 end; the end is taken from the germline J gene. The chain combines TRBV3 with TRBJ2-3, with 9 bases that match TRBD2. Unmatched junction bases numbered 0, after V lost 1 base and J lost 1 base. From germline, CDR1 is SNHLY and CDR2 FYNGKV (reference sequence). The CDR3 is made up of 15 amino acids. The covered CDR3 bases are TGTGCCAGCAGCTTAGGACTGGGGGGTGCAGAAACGCTGTAT. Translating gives CASSLGLGGAETLY. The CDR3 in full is CASSLGLGGAETLYF.

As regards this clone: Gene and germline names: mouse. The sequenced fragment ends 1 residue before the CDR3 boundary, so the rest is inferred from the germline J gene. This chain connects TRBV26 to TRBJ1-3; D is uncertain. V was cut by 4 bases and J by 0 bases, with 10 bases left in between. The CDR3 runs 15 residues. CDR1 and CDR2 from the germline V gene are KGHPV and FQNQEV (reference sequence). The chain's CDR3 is CASSPRRLSGNTLYF. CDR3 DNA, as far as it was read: TGTGCCAGCAGTCCCCGACGGCTTTCTGGAAATACGCTCTAT.

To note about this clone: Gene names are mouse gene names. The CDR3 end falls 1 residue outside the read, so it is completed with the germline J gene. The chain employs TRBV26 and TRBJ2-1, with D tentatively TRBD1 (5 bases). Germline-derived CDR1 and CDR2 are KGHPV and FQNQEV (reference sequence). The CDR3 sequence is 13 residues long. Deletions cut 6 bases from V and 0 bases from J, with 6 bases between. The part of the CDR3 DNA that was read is TGTGCCAGCAGGGACAATAACTATGCTGAGCAGTTC. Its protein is CASRDNNYAEQF. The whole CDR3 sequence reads CASRDNNYAEQFF. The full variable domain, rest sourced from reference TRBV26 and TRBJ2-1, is NSKVIQTPRYLVKGQGQKAKMRCIPEKGHPVVFWYQQNKNNEFKFLINFQNQEVLQQIDMTEKRFSAECPSNSPCSLEIQSSEAGDSALYLCASRDNNYAEQFFGPGTRLTVL.

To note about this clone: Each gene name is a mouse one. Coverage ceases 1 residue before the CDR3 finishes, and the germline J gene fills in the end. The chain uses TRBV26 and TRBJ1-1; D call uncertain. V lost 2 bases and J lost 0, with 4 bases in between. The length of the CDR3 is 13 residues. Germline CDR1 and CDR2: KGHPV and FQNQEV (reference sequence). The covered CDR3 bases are TGTGCCAGCAGTCTGGGACAGAACACAGAAGTCTTC. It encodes CASSLGQNTEVF. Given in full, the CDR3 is CASSLGQNTEVFF.

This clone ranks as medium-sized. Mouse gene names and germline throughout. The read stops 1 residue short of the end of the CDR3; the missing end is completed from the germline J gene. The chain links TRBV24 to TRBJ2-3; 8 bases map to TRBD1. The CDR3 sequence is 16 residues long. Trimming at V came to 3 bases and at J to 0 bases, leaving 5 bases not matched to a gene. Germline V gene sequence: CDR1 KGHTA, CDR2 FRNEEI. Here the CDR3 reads CASSLTGGTSAETLYF. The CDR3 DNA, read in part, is TGTGCCAGCAGTCTCACAGGGGGAACTAGTGCAGAAACGCTGTAT.

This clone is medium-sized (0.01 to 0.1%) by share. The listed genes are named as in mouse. The CDR3 here is CTCSVRDRNTEVFF. The DNA read from the CDR3 is TGCACCTGCAGTGTCCGGGACAGAAACACAGAAGTCTTC. The V and J genes are TRBV1 and TRBJ1-1, with 7 nucleotides matching TRBD1. The DNA ends 1 residue before the CDR3 does, and the rest of the CDR3 is filled in from the germline J gene. The germline gives CDR1 NSQYPW, CDR2 LRSPGD (reference sequence). V shed 4 bases and J 1 base; nucleotides not matched to a gene: 3. The CDR3 loop spans 14 amino acids.

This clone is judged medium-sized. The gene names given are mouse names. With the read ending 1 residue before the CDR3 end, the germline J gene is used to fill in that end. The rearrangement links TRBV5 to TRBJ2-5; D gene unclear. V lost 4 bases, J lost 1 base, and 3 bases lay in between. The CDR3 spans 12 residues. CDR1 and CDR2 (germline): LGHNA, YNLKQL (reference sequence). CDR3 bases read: TGTGCCAGCAGCCCCCACCAAGACACCCAGTAC. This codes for CASSPHQDTQY. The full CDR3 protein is CASSPHQDTQYF.

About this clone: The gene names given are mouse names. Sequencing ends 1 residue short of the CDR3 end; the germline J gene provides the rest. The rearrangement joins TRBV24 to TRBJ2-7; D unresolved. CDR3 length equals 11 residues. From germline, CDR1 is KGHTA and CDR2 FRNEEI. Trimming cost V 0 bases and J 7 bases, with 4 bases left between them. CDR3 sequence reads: CASSLYGEQYF. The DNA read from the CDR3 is TGTGCCAGCAGTCTGTACGGGGAACAGTAC.

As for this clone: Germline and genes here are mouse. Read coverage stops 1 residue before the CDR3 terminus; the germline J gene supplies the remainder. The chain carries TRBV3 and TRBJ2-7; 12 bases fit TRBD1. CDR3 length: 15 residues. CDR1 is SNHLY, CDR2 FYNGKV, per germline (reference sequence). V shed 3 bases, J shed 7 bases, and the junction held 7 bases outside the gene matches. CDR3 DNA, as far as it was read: TGTGCCAGCAGCTTCATCCGGGACAGGGGGCGAGAACAGTAC. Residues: CASSFIRDRGREQY. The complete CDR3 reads CASSFIRDRGREQYF.

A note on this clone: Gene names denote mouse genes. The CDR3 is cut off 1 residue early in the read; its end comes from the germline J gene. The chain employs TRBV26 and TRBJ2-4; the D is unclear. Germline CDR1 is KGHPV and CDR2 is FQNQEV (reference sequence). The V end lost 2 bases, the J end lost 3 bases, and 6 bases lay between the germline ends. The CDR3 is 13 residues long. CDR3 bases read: TGTGCCAGCAGTCTGCTACAGCAAAACACCTTGTAC. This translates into CASSLLQQNTLY. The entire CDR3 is CASSLLQQNTLYF. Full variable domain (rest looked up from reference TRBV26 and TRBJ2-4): NSKVIQTPRYLVKGQGQKAKMRCIPEKGHPVVFWYQQNKNNEFKFLINFQNQEVLQQIDMTEKRFSAECPSNSPCSLEIQSSEAGDSALYLCASSLLQQNTLYFGAGTRLSVL.

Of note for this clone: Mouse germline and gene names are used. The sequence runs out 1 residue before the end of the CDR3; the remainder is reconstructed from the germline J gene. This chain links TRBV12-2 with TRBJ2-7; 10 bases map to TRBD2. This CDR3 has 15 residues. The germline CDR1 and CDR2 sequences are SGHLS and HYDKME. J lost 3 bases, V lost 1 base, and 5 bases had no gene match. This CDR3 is CASSLSGTGDYEQYF. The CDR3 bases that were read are TGTGCCAGCTCTCTATCCGGGACTGGGGACTATGAACAGTAC.

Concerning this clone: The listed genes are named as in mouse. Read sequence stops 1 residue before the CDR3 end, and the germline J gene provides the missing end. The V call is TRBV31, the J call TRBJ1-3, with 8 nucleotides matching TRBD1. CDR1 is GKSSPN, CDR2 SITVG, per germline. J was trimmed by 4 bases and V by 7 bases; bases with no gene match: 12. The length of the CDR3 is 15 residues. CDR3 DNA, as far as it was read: TGTGCCTCTCTACCGGGCAGGGGGCGGGGAAATACGCTCTAT. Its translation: CASLPGRGRGNTLY. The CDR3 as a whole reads CASLPGRGRGNTLYF.

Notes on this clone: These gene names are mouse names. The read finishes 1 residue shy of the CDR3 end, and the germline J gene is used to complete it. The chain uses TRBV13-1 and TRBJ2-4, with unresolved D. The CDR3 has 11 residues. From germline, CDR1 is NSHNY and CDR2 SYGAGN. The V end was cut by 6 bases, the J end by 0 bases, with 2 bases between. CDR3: CASTSQNTLYF. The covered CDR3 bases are TGTGCCAGCACTAGTCAAAACACCTTGTAC.

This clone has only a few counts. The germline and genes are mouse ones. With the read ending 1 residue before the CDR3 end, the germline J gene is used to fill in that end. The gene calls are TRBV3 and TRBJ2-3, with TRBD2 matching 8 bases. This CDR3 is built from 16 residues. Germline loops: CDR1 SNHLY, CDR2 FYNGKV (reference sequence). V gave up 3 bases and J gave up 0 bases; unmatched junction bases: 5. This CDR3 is CASSFRLGNSAETLYF. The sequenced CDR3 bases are TGTGCCAGCAGCTTTCGACTGGGGAATAGTGCAGAAACGCTGTAT.

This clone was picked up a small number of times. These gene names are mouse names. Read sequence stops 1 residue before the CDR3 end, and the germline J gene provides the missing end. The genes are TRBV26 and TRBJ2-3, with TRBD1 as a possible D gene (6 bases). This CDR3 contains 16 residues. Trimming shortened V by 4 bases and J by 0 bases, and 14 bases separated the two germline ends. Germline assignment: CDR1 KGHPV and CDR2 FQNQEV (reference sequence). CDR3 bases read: TGTGCCAGCAGTCCTCCGGGACAAAATAGTGCAGAAACGCTGTAT. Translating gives CASSPPGQNSAETLY. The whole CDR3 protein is CASSPPGQNSAETLYF.